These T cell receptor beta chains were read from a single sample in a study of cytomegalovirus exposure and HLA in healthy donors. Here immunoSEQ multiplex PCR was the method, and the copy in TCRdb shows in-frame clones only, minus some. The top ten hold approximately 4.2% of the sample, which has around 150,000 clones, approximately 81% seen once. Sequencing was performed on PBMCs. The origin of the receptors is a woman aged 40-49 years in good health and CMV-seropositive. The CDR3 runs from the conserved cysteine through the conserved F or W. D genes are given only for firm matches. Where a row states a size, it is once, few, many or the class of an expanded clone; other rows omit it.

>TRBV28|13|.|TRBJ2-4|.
CASSSRLGNIQYF
TGTGCCAGCAGTTCCCGACTAGGGAACATTCAGTACTTC
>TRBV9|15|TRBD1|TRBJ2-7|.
CASSRTGEQSYEQYF
TGTGCCAGCAGCCGGACAGGGGAACAGTCCTACGAGCAGTACTTC
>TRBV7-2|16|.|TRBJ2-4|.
CASSLVTGLAKNIQYF
TGTGCCAGCAGCTTAGTGACGGGGTTAGCCAAAAACATTCAGTACTTC
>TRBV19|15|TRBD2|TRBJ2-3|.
CASSISSGGRNTQYF
TGTGCCAGTAGTATATCGAGCGGGGGGAGAAATACGCAGTATTTT
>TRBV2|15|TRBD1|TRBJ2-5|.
CASTDRDRAQETQYF
TGTGCCAGCACCGACCGGGACAGGGCCCAAGAGACCCAGTACTTC
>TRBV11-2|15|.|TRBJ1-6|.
CASSLELRPDSPLHF
TGTGCCAGCAGCTTAGAACTTCGCCCGGATTCACCCCTCCACTTT
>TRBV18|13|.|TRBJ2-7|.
CASSQDRSYEQYF
TGTGCCAGCTCCCAAGACAGATCCTACGAGCAGTACTTC
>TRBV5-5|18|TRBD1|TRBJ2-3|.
CASNSIFRDRVITDTQYF
TGTGCCAGCAATTCCATTTTCCGGGACAGGGTTATCACAGATACGCAGTATTTT
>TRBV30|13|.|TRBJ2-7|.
CAWSRGQSYEQYF
TGTGCCTGGAGTCGTGGACAATCCTACGAGCAGTACTTC
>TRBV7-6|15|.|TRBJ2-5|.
CASSLRERAVETQYF
TGTGCCAGCAGCTTACGGGAGAGGGCCGTAGAGACCCAGTACTTC
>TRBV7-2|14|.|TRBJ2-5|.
CASSPPGRSETQYF
TGTGCCAGCAGCCCCCCAGGGAGGTCGGAGACCCAGTACTTC
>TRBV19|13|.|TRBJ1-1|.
CASSLPRNTEAFF
TGTGCCAGTAGTTTACCCAGGAACACTGAAGCTTTCTTT
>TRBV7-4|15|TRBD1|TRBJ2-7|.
CASRGEDRDSYEQYF
TGTGCCAGCAGGGGGGAGGACAGGGATAGCTACGAGCAGTACTTC
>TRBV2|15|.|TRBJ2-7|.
CASTSRTAISYEQYF
TGTGCCAGCACCTCTAGGACAGCTATTTCCTACGAGCAGTACTTC
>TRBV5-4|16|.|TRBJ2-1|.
CASSTGQGKLAGEQFF
TGTGCCAGCAGCACGGGACAGGGAAAACTAGCGGGAGAGCAGTTCTTC
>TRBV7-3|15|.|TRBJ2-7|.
CASSLGRGMAYEQYF
TGTGCCAGCAGCTTAGGGCGCGGGATGGCCTACGAGCAGTACTTC
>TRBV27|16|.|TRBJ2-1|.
CASSSKLLEPYNEQFF
TGTGCCAGCAGTTCAAAGCTACTAGAACCTTACAATGAGCAGTTCTTC
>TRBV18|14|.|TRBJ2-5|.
CASSLSAIQETQYF
TGTGCCAGCTCACTTAGCGCGATCCAAGAGACCCAGTACTTC
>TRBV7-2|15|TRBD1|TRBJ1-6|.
CASSLITGGRSPLHF
TGTGCCAGCAGCTTAATAACAGGGGGTCGCTCACCCCTCCACTTT
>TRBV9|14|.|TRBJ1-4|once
CASSLAGANEKLFF
TGTGCCAGCAGCCTCGCGGGGGCGAATGAAAAACTGTTTTTT
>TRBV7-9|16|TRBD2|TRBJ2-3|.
CASSFPGAGEPDTQYF
TGTGCCAGCAGCTTCCCTGGAGCGGGGGAGCCAGATACGCAGTATTTT
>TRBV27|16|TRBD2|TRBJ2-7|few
CASSFTLAGRVGEQYF
TGTGCCAGCAGTTTCACACTAGCGGGGAGGGTTGGCGAGCAGTACTTC
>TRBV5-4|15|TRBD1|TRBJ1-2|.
CASSLEQRTGYGYTF
TGTGCCAGCAGCTTGGAACAGAGGACAGGATATGGCTACACCTTC
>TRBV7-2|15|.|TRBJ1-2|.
CASSLGLGNLYGYTF
TGCGCCAGCAGCTTGGGGCTGGGGAACCTCTATGGCTACACCTTC
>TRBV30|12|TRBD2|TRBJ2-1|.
CAWSVTSREQFF
TGTGCCTGGAGTGTGACTAGCCGGGAGCAGTTCTTC
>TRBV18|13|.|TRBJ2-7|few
CASSPTSENEQYF
TGTGCCAGCTCACCGACTAGTGAGAACGAGCAGTACTTC
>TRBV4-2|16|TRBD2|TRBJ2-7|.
CASSQDRGGGGYEQYF
TGTGCCAGCAGCCAAGATCGGGGCGGGGGGGGGTACGAGCAGTACTTC
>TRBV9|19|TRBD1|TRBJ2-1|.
CASSVGPKRTGGTYNEQFF
TGTGCCAGCAGCGTAGGGCCTAAGCGGACAGGGGGGACCTACAATGAGCAGTTCTTC
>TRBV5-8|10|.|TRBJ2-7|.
CASSLVEQYF
TGTGCCAGCAGCTTGGTCGAGCAGTACTTC
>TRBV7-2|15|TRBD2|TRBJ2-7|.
CASSQAGLIPYEQYF
TGTGCCAGCAGCCAAGCGGGGCTGATTCCCTACGAGCAGTACTTC
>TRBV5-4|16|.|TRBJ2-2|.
CASSPELRTATGELFF
TGTGCCAGCAGCCCCGAATTAAGGACAGCTACCGGGGAGCTGTTTTTT
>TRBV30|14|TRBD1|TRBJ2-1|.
CAWEDRGPYNEQFF
TGTGCCTGGGAAGACAGGGGGCCCTACAATGAGCAGTTCTTC
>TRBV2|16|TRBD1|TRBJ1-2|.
CASRDYSGTGGAGYTF
TGTGCCAGCAGAGACTACTCCGGGACAGGGGGAGCGGGCTACACCTTC
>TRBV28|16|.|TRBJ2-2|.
CASSLEPGHSTGELFF
TGTGCCAGCAGTTTAGAGCCGGGACACTCCACCGGGGAGCTGTTTTTT
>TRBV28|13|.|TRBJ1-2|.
CASSFGGHYGYTF
TGTGCCAGCAGTTTCGGGGGGCATTATGGCTACACCTTC
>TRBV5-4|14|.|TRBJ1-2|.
CASTLQGLGYGYTF
TGTGCCAGCACCTTACAGGGTTTAGGTTATGGCTACACCTTC
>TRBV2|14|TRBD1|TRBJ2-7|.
CASDLGGTVYEQYF
TGTGCCAGCGACCTTGGTGGGACAGTATACGAGCAGTACTTC
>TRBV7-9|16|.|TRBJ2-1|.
CASSSLAGSSYNEQFF
TGTGCCAGCAGCTCCCTGGCGGGGAGCTCCTACAATGAGCAGTTCTTC
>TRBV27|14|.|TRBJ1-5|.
CASSLGYGVQPQHF
TGTGCCAGCAGTTTAGGGTACGGGGTTCAGCCCCAGCATTTT
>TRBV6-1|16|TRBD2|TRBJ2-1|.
CASSDRLAGSYNEQFF
TGTGCCAGCAGTGACCGACTAGCGGGGTCCTACAATGAGCAGTTCTTC
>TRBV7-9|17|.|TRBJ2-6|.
CASGRDPGGAGANVLTF
TGTGCCAGCGGCAGGGACCCCGGAGGGGCTGGGGCCAACGTCCTGACTTTC
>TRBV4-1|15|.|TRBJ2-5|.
CASSPPGVYQETQYF
TGCGCCAGCAGCCCCCCCGGGGTGTACCAAGAGACCCAGTACTTC
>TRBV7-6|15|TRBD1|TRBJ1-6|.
CASSCTGTENSPLHF
TGTGCCAGCAGCTGCACCGGGACAGAGAATTCACCCCTCCACTTT
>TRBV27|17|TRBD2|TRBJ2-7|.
CASSFLRTSGRLYEQYF
TGTGCCAGCAGTTTCCTTAGGACTAGCGGGAGACTATACGAGCAGTACTTC
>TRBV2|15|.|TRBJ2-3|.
CASSVGGGTTDTQYF
TGTGCCAGCAGTGTGGGGGGGGGCACCACAGATACGCAGTATTTT